The 20 T cell receptor beta chains given below trace back to one sample, sequenced in a study of graft-versus-host responses after intestinal transplantation. Their cognate antigens are unknown. Data came from immunoSEQ multiplex PCR; TCRdb stores just in-frame clones and leaves some out. This repertoire shows about 88,000 clones, 75% to 90% found once; its top ten account for 0.11%. The source was unstimulated CD4+ T cells sorted from spleen or lymph node cells, collected before intestinal transplant. The receptor source for this set is a human donor who received an intestinal transplant.

The CDR3 region has the DNA TGCGCCAGCAGTGAGGCGGGCAACAATGAGCAGTTCTTC. Protein: CASSEAGNNEQFF. The chain couples TRBV10-1 to TRBJ2-1, with D possibly being TRBD2 (5 bases). V gave up 2 bases and J gave up 5 bases, with 7 bases separating them. Germline loops: CDR1 WNHNN, CDR2 SYGVQD (reference sequence). CDR3 size: 13 residues.

The chain combines TRBV7-4 with TRBJ1-3, with no clear D. The length of the CDR3 is 16 residues. Trimming shortened V by 4 bases and J by 0 bases, and 13 bases separated the two germline ends. Germline lookup yields CDR1 SGHVT and CDR2 SQSDAQ. CDR3 amino acids: CASSSPPSFSGNTIYF. DNA of the CDR3: TGTGCCAGCAGCTCCCCCCCAAGCTTCTCTGGAAACACCATATATTTT. Variable domain in full (rest from reference TRBV7-4 and TRBJ1-3): GAGVSQSPRYKVAKRGRDVALRCDSISGHVTLYWYRQTLGQGSEVLTYSQSDAQRDKSGRPSGRFSAERPERSVSTLKIQRTEQGDSAVYLCASSSPPSFSGNTIYFGEGSWLTVV.

The J gene is TRBJ1-2, the V gene TRBV28; D uncertain. Germline CDR1 and CDR2: MDHEN and SYDVKM. The CDR3 extends over 14 amino acids. With 2 bases removed from V and 2 bases from J, the gap between germline ends came to 9 bases. CDR3 sequence (DNA): TGTGCCAGCAGTTTAACGGACTCGAACTATGGCTACACCTTC. This encodes CASSLTDSNYGYTF.

The chain employs TRBV25-1 and TRBJ2-2, with D perhaps matching TRBD2 (7 bases). V gave up 1 base and J gave up 2 bases, with 14 bases separating them. Germline values: CDR1 MGHDK, CDR2 SYGVNS. The CDR3 contains 17 residues. For the CDR3, the DNA is TGTGCCAGCAGTGAATGGGGGGGGCAGTTAAACACCGGGGAGCTGTTTTTT. Translation gives CASSEWGGQLNTGELFF.

The chain recombines TRBV7-9 with TRBJ1-2; TRBD1 matches 7 bases. The CDR3 totals 15 residues. From germline, CDR1 is SEHNR and CDR2 FQNEAQ (reference sequence). Trimming cost V 5 bases and J 0 bases; bases outside gene matches: 6. Here the CDR3 reads CASSQGQAANYGYTF. The CDR3 DNA reads as TGTGCCAGCAGCCAAGGACAGGCCGCTAACTATGGCTACACCTTC.

This chain uses TRBV6-5 with TRBJ2-7; TRBD1 might be the D (6 bases). CDR3 size: 15 residues. The ends were cut back, 3 bases at V and 2 bases at J, with 14 bases in the middle. Germline values: CDR1 MNHEY, CDR2 SVGAGI. CDR3 sequence (DNA): TGTGCCAGCAGTTATGACGGACAGTCTACCTACGAGCAGTACTTC. Its translation is CASSYDGQSTYEQYF.

This chain links TRBV18 with TRBJ2-5, with 8 bases matching TRBD1. Per the germline V gene, CDR1 is KGHSH and CDR2 is LQKENI. The CDR3 covers 14 residues. Trimming took 2 bases from V and 5 from J; bases not matched to a gene: 4. In nucleotides, the CDR3 is TGTGCCAGCTCACCAGGGACAGGACGGGAGACCCAGTACTTC. This codes for CASSPGTGRETQYF. The variable domain in full, with the rest retrieved from reference TRBV18 and TRBJ2-5, is NAGVMQNPRHLVRRRGQEARLRCSPMKGHSHVYWYRQLPEEGLKFMVYLQKENIIDESGMPKERFSAEFPKEGPSILRIQQVVRGDSAAYFCASSPGTGRETQYFGPGTRLLVL.

This chain joins TRBV6-6 and TRBJ2-6; TRBD2 agrees at 9 bases. Germline V lookup: CDR1 MNHNY, CDR2 SVGAGI (reference sequence). V lost 6 bases to trimming and J lost 0 bases; unmatched junction nucleotides: 3. This CDR3 is 16 amino acids long. The CDR3 here is CASSLRGGSGANVLTF. CDR3 nucleotides: TGTGCCAGCAGCCTGCGGGGGGGCTCTGGGGCCAACGTCCTGACTTTC.

This chain joins TRBV18 and TRBJ2-2; D remains unclear. The CDR3 runs to 13 residues. Per germline, CDR1 KGHSH and CDR2 LQKENI. V lost 6 bases to trimming and J lost 5 bases, with 10 bases between them. In nucleotides, the CDR3 is TGTGCCAGCTCCCCCACCCAGACCGGGGAGCTGTTTTTT. It encodes CASSPTQTGELFF.

The rearrangement uses TRBV5-1 and TRBJ2-1; the D gene is possibly TRBD2 (5 bases). This CDR3 spans 15 amino acids. V shed 4 bases and J shed 3 bases, with 14 bases lying between them. Germline CDR1 reads SGHRS; CDR2 reads YFSETQ. CDR3 sequence: CASSLIGLDYNEQFF. The CDR3 coding sequence is TGCGCCAGCAGCCTGATCGGACTCGACTACAATGAGCAGTTCTTC.

Only one count was recorded for this clone. The V call is TRBV6-5, the J call TRBJ2-5; no clear D. This CDR3 contains 11 residues. V lost 4 bases and J lost 5, with 5 bases in between. Germline CDR1 is MNHEY and CDR2 is SVGAGI. CDR3: CASSSGETQYF. Here the CDR3 DNA reads TGTGCCAGCAGTTCCGGGGAGACCCAGTACTTC.

This chain uses TRBV7-9 with TRBJ2-7; maybe TRBD1 (6 bases). The CDR3 is made up of 12 amino acids. V lost 5 bases to trimming and J lost 13 bases, with 18 bases between them. CDR1 and CDR2 from the germline V gene are SEHNR and FQNEAQ (reference sequence). The CDR3 loop is CASSTEQGACYF. CDR3 nucleotide sequence: TGTGCCAGCAGCACGGAACAGGGTGCTTGTTACTTC. Using reference TRBV7-9 and TRBJ2-7 for the parts outside the CDR3, the full variable domain is DTGVSQNPRHKITKRGQNVTFRCDPISEHNRLYWYRQTLGQGPEFLTYFQNEAQLEKSRLLSDRFSAERPKGSFSTLEIQRTEQGDSAMYLCASSTEQGACYFGPGTRLTVT.

V gene TRBV25-1 combines with J gene TRBJ1-2; 12 nucleotides match TRBD1. The CDR3 has 15 amino acids. Germline values: CDR1 MGHDK, CDR2 SYGVNS. V lost 6 bases, J lost 8 bases, and 10 bases stayed unmatched. CDR3 DNA sequence: TGTGCCAGCAGGGACCCGGGACAGGGGGCGCGGGGCTACACCTTC. Encoded protein: CASRDPGQGARGYTF.

This sequence joins TRBV2 and TRBJ2-2; TRBD2 is a possible D gene (6 bases). CDR3 length: 15 residues. Germline CDR1 SNHLY, CDR2 FYNNEI. V gave up 4 bases and J gave up 2 bases, with 11 bases separating them. DNA of the CDR3: TGTGCCAGCAGTGTGGAGGGGCCAAACACCGGGGAGCTGTTTTTT. Translation: CASSVEGPNTGELFF.

In this sample, this clone turned up a few times. The genes are TRBV5-6 and TRBJ2-7; tentatively, D is TRBD1 (5 bases). V was pared by 3 bases and J by 4 bases, with 8 bases between. This CDR3 spans 12 amino acids. Per the germline V gene, CDR1 is SGHDT and CDR2 is YYEEEE. The CDR3: CASSWGRYEQYF. CDR3 nucleotide sequence: TGTGCCAGCAGCTGGGGCAGATACGAGCAGTACTTC.

A remark on this clone: Within the sample, other DNA sequences also encode this same CDR3. CDR3 residues: CASDTPGGCGYTF. For the CDR3, the DNA is TGTGCCTCCGATACCCCAGGGGGCTGTGGCTACACCTTC. V is TRBV30 and J is TRBJ1-2; TRBD1 matches at 8 bases. CDR3 length: 13 residues. Trimming at V came to 7 bases and at J to 7 bases, leaving 11 bases not matched to a gene. The V gene's germline CDR1 is GTSNPN and CDR2 SVGIG (reference sequence).

The chain joins TRBV19 to TRBJ2-2; 10 bases match TRBD2. From germline, CDR1 is LNHDA and CDR2 SQIVND (reference sequence). V trimming: 5 bases; J trimming: 5 bases; junction bases outside the gene matches: 8. The CDR3 runs 16 residues. CDR3 bases: TGTGCCAGTAGTCCCTGGACTAGCGGAGCTACCGGGGAGCTGTTTTTT. It translates to CASSPWTSGATGELFF.

The rearrangement uses TRBV5-4 and TRBJ2-3, with 8 bases lining up with TRBD2. Germline lookup yields CDR1 SGHNT and CDR2 YYREEE (reference sequence). This CDR3 contains 13 residues. V gave up 5 bases and J gave up 8 bases; unmatched junction bases: 7. CDR3 DNA sequence: TGTGCCAGCAGGATTAGCGGGGAGGCTACGCAGTATTTT. It codes for CASRISGEATQYF.

The V call is TRBV11-1, the J call TRBJ2-2; the match to TRBD1 covers 8 bases. Per germline, CDR1 SGHAT and CDR2 FQDESV (reference sequence). The length of the CDR3 is 15 residues. V trimming: 5 bases; J trimming: 4 bases; junction bases outside the gene matches: 6. The CDR3 here is CASSPDRVATGELFF. In DNA form, the CDR3 reads TGTGCCAGCAGCCCGGACAGGGTCGCCACCGGGGAGCTGTTTTTT.

The chain combines TRBV29-1 with TRBJ1-4; a weak D match, TRBD1 (6 bases). This CDR3 contains 13 residues. CDR1 is SQVTM and CDR2 is ANQGSEA in the germline V gene. V was shortened by 4 bases and J by 4 bases, with 10 bases between the two germline ends. The CDR3 loop reads CSVGGGYNEKLFF. CDR3 bases: TGCAGCGTTGGAGGGGGATATAATGAAAAACTGTTTTTT.